The sequence of this T cell receptor beta chain was determined in a study of cytomegalovirus exposure and HLA in healthy donors. Across the whole study: Findings of an earlier analysis included 90 million to 120 million unique TCR beta sequences from around 180 million T cells.

Trimming cost V 3 bases and J 7 bases, with 15 bases left between them. Germline lookup yields CDR1 MNHEY and CDR2 SMNVEV (reference sequence). The CDR3 covers 14 residues. Vbeta (60) and Jbeta (13) primers were used in the PCR. Clones were read by immunoSEQ multiplex PCR, and TCRdb kept only the in-frame ones, dropping some. The data show some 200,000 clones, roughly 80% seen once. Study-level findings and limits: Further analysis was carried out later, and it showed several of the most significant clusters appearing linked to common viral pathogens. Overall, roughly 170 TCR beta chains were annotated as cytomegalovirus-associated. Highly shared sequence variants in one cluster were likely a sequencing artifact.

Note on this clone: The antigen is unknown.

The gene calls are TRBV27 and TRBJ1-2; D may be TRBD1 (6 bases). What was sequenced was PBMCs. The clonotype was recovered from a girl between 2 and 10 years old in good health and CMV-seronegative. As DNA, the CDR3 is TGTGCCAGCAGTTTTACAGGGCCCTCGGGTGGCTACACCTTC. It translates to CASSFTGPSGGYTF.